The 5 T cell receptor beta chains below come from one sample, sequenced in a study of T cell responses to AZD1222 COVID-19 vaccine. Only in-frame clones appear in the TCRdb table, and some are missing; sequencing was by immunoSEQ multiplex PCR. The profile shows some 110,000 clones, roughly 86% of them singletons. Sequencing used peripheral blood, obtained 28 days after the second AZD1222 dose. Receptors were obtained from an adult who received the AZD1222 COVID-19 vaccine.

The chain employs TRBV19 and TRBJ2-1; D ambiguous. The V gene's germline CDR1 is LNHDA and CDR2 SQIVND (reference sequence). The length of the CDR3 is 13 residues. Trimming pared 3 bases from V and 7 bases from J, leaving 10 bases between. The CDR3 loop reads CASSIRLVNEQFF. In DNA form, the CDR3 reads TGTGCCAGTAGTATCCGGCTGGTAAATGAGCAGTTCTTC. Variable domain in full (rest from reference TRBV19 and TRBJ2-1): DGGITQSPKYLFRKEGQNVTLSCEQNLNHDAMYWYRQDPGQGLRLIYYSQIVNDFQKGDIAEGYSVSREKKESFPLTVTSAQKNPTAFYLCASSIRLVNEQFFGPGTRLTVL.

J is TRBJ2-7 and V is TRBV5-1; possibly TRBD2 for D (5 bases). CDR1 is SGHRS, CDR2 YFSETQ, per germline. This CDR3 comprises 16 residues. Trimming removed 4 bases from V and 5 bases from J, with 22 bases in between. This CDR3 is CASSPDPTPRAHEQYF. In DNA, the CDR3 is TGCGCCAGCAGCCCGGATCCGACTCCGAGGGCCCACGAGCAGTACTTC.

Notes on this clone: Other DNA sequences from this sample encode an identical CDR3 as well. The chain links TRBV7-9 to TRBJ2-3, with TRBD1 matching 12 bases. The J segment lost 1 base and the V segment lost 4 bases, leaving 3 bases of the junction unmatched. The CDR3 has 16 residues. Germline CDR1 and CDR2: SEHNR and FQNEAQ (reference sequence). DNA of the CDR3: TGTGCCAGCAGCTCGGGGACAGGGGGCGGCACAGATACGCAGTATTTT. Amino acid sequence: CASSSGTGGGTDTQYF.

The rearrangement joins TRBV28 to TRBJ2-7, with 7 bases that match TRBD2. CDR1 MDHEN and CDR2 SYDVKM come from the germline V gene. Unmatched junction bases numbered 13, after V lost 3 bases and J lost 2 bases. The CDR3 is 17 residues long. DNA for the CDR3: TGTGCCAGCAGTTTTCGGCTGCGCGGGAGATTCCCCTACGAGCAGTACTTC. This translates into CASSFRLRGRFPYEQYF.

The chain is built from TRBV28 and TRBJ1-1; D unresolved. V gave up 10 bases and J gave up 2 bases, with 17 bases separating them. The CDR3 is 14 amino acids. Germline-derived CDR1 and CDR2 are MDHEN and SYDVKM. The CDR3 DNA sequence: TGTGCCACCTTGGGCAGCTTGTACAACACTGAAGCTTTCTTT. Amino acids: CATLGSLYNTEAFF.